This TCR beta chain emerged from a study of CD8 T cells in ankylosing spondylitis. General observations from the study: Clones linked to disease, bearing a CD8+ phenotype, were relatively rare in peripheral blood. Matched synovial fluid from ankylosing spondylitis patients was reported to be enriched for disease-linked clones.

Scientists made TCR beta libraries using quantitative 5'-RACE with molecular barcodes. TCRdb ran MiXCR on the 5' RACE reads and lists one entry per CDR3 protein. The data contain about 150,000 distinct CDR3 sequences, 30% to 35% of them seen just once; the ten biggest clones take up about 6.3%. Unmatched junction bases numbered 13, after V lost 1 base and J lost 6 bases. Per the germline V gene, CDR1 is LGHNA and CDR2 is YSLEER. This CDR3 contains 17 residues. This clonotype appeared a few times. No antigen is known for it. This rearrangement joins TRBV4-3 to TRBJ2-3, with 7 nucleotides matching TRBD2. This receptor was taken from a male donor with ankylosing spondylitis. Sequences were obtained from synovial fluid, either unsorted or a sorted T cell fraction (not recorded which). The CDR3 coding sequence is TGCGCCAGCAGCCAAGCCTCATTGTCGGGAGGATGGGATACGCAGTATTTT. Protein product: CASSQASLSGGWDTQYF.